The 9 T cell receptor beta chains listed next were all sequenced from one sample in a study of CD8 T cells in ankylosing spondylitis (dated by TCRdb to 2016 to 2017). Overall study outcomes, separate from this receptor: A TCR beta motif of several highly homologous amino acid variants appeared characteristic of blood from ankylosing spondylitis patients.

No antigen has been assigned to these receptors. Library method: 5' RACE. Reads for this sample came from an Illumina HiSeq 2500. Using fastp trimming at Q25 and MiXCR clonotype assembly, TCRdb reanalyzed the public sequencing data and kept in-frame beta chains. CDR3 protein sequences are deduplicated, and each keeps its most common genes and DNA. Counted in this sample were about 340,000 distinct CDR3 sequences; under 8.5% of them appeared once. The ten largest clones add up to 13% to 15% of the sample. The sample taken for sequencing was blood, either unsorted or a sorted T cell fraction (not recorded which). Receptor source: a male donor with ankylosing spondylitis.

The gene calls are TRBV6-5 and TRBJ2-3; no clear D. CDR1 and CDR2 from the germline V gene are MNHEY and SVGAGI. Deletions cut 2 bases from V and 4 bases from J, with 13 bases between. CDR3 length equals 15 residues. This CDR3 reads CASSYKASGPDTQYF. The CDR3 DNA reads TGTGCCAGCAGTTACAAAGCTAGTGGGCCAGATACGCAGTATTTT.

This clonotype was counted at least ten times. The rearrangement uses TRBV29-1 and TRBJ2-1, with D perhaps matching TRBD1 (5 bases). The germline CDR1 and CDR2 sequences are SQVTM and ANQGSEA. The CDR3 extends over 12 amino acids. The DNA of the CDR3 is TGCACCTGGGTGGACATATACAATGAGCAGTTCTTC. Its protein is CTWVDIYNEQFF.

This clonotype has just a few counts. The chain couples TRBV28 to TRBJ2-4; D gene uncertain. Trimming removed 3 bases at V and 4 bases at J, with 13 bases between. This CDR3 spans 15 amino acids. Germline V gene lookup returns CDR1 MDHEN and CDR2 SYDVKM. The CDR3 coding sequence is TGTGCCAGCAGTTTCTGGAGAGATGTGAAAAACATTCAGTACTTC. It yields the protein CASSFWRDVKNIQYF.

This clonotype was counted ten times or more. V and J are TRBV5-1 and TRBJ1-2; D ambiguous. The CDR3 loop spans 14 amino acids. Between the trimmed V and J ends, which lost 0 bases and 8 bases, there was a span of 14 bases. Germline V lookup: CDR1 SGHRS, CDR2 YFSETQ. In DNA, the CDR3 is TGCGCCAGCAGCTTGGAGTGGCAGGACGGGGGCTACACCTTC. Translated: CASSLEWQDGGYTF.

This clonotype was seen at least ten times. This sequence joins TRBV15 and TRBJ2-7; 12 bases agree with TRBD2. Unmatched junction bases numbered 3, after V lost 4 bases and J lost 2 bases. The CDR3 covers 15 residues. The germline gives CDR1 LNHNV, CDR2 YYDKDF (reference sequence). Here the CDR3 reads CATSTRLAGAYEQYF. DNA of the CDR3: TGTGCCACCAGCACAAGACTAGCGGGAGCCTACGAGCAGTACTTC.

This clonotype occurred a few times. The chain employs TRBV9 and TRBJ2-1; TRBD2 agrees at 7 bases. This CDR3 has 13 amino acids. In germline, CDR1 is SGDLS, CDR2 YYNGEE. J gave up 2 bases and V 5 bases, and 1 base lay outside the gene matches. Here the CDR3 DNA reads TGTGCCAGCAGGGGGGGGGCCTACAATGAGCAGTTCTTC. Its protein product is CASRGGAYNEQFF.

The rearrangement links TRBV5-1 to TRBJ2-1, with 9 bases lining up with TRBD2. Losses at the gene ends were 4 bases for V and 1 base for J; bases not matched to a gene: 15. This CDR3 is built from 19 residues. CDR1 is SGHRS, CDR2 YFSETQ, per germline. DNA for the CDR3: TGCGCCAGCAGCCCGGAGGGTTTAGCGGGAGTGAGTTCCTACAATGAGCAGTTCTTC. Amino acids: CASSPEGLAGVSSYNEQFF. Supplemented by reference TRBV5-1 and TRBJ2-1, the full variable domain reads KAGVTQTPRYLIKTRGQQVTLSCSPISGHRSVSWYQQTPGQGLQFLFEYFSETQRNKGNFPGRFSGRQFSNSRSEMNVSTLELGDSALYLCASSPEGLAGVSSYNEQFFGPGTRLTVL.

At least ten counts were recorded for this clonotype. This sequence joins TRBV5-1 and TRBJ2-4; 9 positions match TRBD1. J was trimmed by 9 bases and V by 0 bases; bases with no gene match: 10. Germline V lookup: CDR1 SGHRS, CDR2 YFSETQ. The CDR3 covers 16 residues. CDR3 sequence (DNA): TGCGCCAGCAGCTTGGGAGGTAGGACAGGGGAAGCCATTCAGTACTTC. This codes for CASSLGGRTGEAIQYF.

This clonotype turned up a few times. This rearrangement joins TRBV3-1 to TRBJ2-7; perhaps D is TRBD1 or TRBD2 (5 bases each). Germline CDR1 LGHDT, CDR2 YNNKEL (reference sequence). The CDR3 is 15 amino acids. The V and J ends lost 1 base and 1 base respectively, with 11 bases between them. The CDR3, as DNA: TGTGCCAGCAGCCAAGCTCCTGGGGGATCCTACGAGCAGTACTTC. Encoded protein: CASSQAPGGSYEQYF.